Listed here is a single T cell receptor (beta chain). The record originates from a study of blood T cell repertoires in COVID-19. The CDR3 is made up of 11 amino acids. The V and J ends lost 5 bases and 7 bases respectively, with 9 bases between them. Per the germline V gene, CDR1 is SGHVS and CDR2 is FNYEAQ. In the source study's methods: Nucleated cell counts were estimated from reference gene primer amplification. Here immunoSEQ multiplex PCR was the method, and the copy in TCRdb shows in-frame clones only, minus some. For V, J and clone size, that table is used; D and trimming come from the DNA. The sample shows some 70,000 clones, 70% to 90% of them seen only once.

Sequencing used peripheral blood. The TCR was taken from a woman at least 80 years old with active COVID-19. The chain couples TRBV7-6 to TRBJ2-7; TRBD2 is a possible D gene (5 bases). CDR3 nucleotides: TGTGCCAGCAGCAACGGGAAGGAGCAGTACTTC. Its translation is CASSNGKEQYF.